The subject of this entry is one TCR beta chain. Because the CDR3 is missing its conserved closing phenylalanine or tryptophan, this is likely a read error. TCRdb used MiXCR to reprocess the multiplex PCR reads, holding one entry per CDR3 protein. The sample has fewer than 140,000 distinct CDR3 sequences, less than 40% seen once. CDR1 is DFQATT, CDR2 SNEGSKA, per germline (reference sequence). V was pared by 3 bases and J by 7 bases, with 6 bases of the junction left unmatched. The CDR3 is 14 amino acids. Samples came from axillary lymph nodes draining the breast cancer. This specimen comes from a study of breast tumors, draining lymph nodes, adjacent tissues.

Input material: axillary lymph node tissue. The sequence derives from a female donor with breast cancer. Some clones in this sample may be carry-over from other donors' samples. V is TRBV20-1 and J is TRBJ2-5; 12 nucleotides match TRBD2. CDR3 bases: TGCAGTGCTAGGACTAGCGGGAGCGTGGGGACCCAGTACCTC. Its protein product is CSARTSGSVGTQYL.